The subject of this entry is one T cell receptor (beta chain). The antigen this receptor binds is unknown. No qualities accompany the bases; no much larger clone lies one base away. Using the deep immunoSEQ assay, TCR CDR3 regions were amplified from genomic DNA by multiplex PCR. For each cell subset, the extracted genomic DNA was distributed evenly across all wells of several immunoSEQ 96-well plates, and each plate served as one replicate. Each replicate PCR for sorted subsets received about 210 ng genomic DNA, equal to tens of thousands of T cell genomes. Purified libraries were quantified with a Qubit 3.0 fluorometer, sized on a Bioanalyzer 2100, and re-quantified with the KAPA Library Quantification kit. Every immunoSEQ 96-well plate was sequenced on a dedicated single-read 150-cycle Illumina NextSeq 550 flow cell. On the study's bioinformatics: The immunoSEQ output contained only junctional sequences without quality scores, so filtering could not match that applied to full-length reads. Sequences were annotated with PyIR, a Python wrapper for IgBLAST v1.9, using IMGT germline references to assign V/J genes and CDR3. Reads were removed for weak V/J assignments (E-value above 1e-6), missing CDR3, stop codons, out-of-frame junctions, or ambiguous translated residues. A V3J clonotype was defined by an identical inferred V gene, J gene, and CDR3 amino acid sequence. To compute the percentage overlap between repertoires, the number of shared unique clonotypes was divided by the size of the smaller repertoire. Richness of each repertoire was evaluated using RTK rarefaction, the Chao1 estimator, and Recon v2.1 estimates of unobserved clonotypes. For all TCRbeta clonotypes obtained by the gDNA method from a few donors, generation probabilities were computed with OLGA. This is the immuneACCESS table as TCRdb keeps it, with only in-frame sequences that have V and J called. A part of the clones is gone; compared with another copy, unresolved V genes explain less than half, and the rest is unexplained. V and J calls and clone size are copied from that table; D and trimming were computed from the DNA. The sample includes about 2.2 million clones, with 85% to 95% observed a single time. The ten largest make up approximately 1.7% of the sample.

Ends trimmed: V by 5 bases, J by 5 bases; bases unmatched to a gene: 2. Per the germline V gene, SGHVS is the CDR1 and FQNEAQ is the CDR2. The CDR3, from cysteine to phenylalanine, totals 13 residues. Only CDR3 DNA remains: 39 bases, in frame from the first base. The record originates from a study of shared clonotypes between healthy human individuals (dated by TCRdb to the early 2020s). For the wider study: The cohort comprised a couple of women and a few men aged 18 to 49 years. Per donor, leukapheresis produced somewhere between about 0.94 and 9 billion PBMCs. Different laboratories and diverse techniques were used to prepare libraries and sequence TCR repertoires, to increase sequencing depth and limit assay-specific biases. The study deeply sequenced blood TCR repertoires of several healthy adults to estimate repertoire size and the extent of clonotype sharing between individuals. For each donor, three plates each were used for CD4 naive and CD4 memory, two plates were used for CD8 naive, and one plate was used for CD8 memory.

Beyond this particular receptor, the publication reports: Rarefaction of sorted-subset datasets indicated incomplete sequencing despite the large sequencing depth. Compared with non-shared clonotypes, the clonotypes found in all four sorted-subset donors had higher generation probabilities. Sampling was restricted to blood, and TCR repertoires in tissue are likely to differ from TCR repertoires in blood. Larger estimated clonotype richness was generally found for naive subsets than for memory subsets. Across four donors, around 5% of naive CD4, 3.5% of naive CD8, about 2% of memory CD4, and roughly 0.41% of memory CD8 clonotypes were shared. The small number of donors limited the genetic and exposure-history diversity represented. Pairwise subsampling led to the expectation that sequencing depth would affect the degree of clonotype sharing among donors.

CD8 naive samples were obtained by positive selection for CCR7 among CD45RO-negative cells, yielding a CD45RA+CCR7+ population from which TemRA cells were excluded. Healthy HIV-negative adults with no recently reported acute infections or vaccinations were included as donors. Every donor was a Caucasian adult living in Nashville, Tennessee, USA. Blood was obtained by leukapheresis, after which PBMCs were separated by Ficoll-Histopaque density gradient centrifugation and cryopreserved in liquid nitrogen vapor phase. Analytical flow cytometry was used to check the purity and quantity of each magnetically sorted T cell population. Genomic DNA was isolated from every sorted fraction and measured by UV absorbance on a Nanodrop 2000c.

The sample comprised naive CD8+ T cells from PBMCs. Reading the label with the study, this specimen's cell subset or site is: CD45RA+CCR7+. The chain is encoded by TRBV7-8 joined to TRBJ2-5; 10 junctional bases match TRBD1. The receptor's source is a man younger than 30 in good health. Some clones in this sample may be carry-over from other donors' samples. The nucleotide sequence is given as TGTGCCAGCAGCCGGGACAGGGGTGAGACCCAGTACTTC. This encodes CASSRDRGETQYF.